One TCR beta chain is described in this entry. There were TCR beta CDR3 regions amplified from RNA transcripts. First-round RT-PCR targeting the TCR CDR3 was performed with the HTBI primer set. TCRdb processed the multiplex PCR reads anew with MiXCR; each CDR3 protein has one entry. The top ten hold 11% to 15% of the sample, which has around 420,000 distinct CDR3 sequences, more than 15% seen once. Any patient presenting with uncontrolled infection, other autoimmune disease, pregnancy or lactation was left out. This sample is drawn from a study of T cells in Graves' hyperthyroidism and ophthalmopathy. Looked up from germline, CDR1 is SGHVS and CDR2 is FQNEAQ. CDR3 length: 13 residues. The V end was cut by 5 bases, the J end by 8 bases, with 10 bases between.

The rearrangement joins TRBV7-8 to TRBJ1-6, with D possibly TRBD1 on 6 matching bases. The source of this sequence is a woman between 18 and 29 years old with Graves' hyperthyroidism. Sequenced input: blood. The CDR3 DNA sequence: TGTGCCAGCAGCGAGGGGGGGTATTCACCCCTCCACTTT. Its translation is CASSEGGYSPLHF. Full variable domain (rest looked up from reference TRBV7-8 and TRBJ1-6): GAGVSQSPRYKVAKRGQDVALRCDPISGHVSLFWYQQALGQGPEFLTYFQNEAQLDKSGLPSDRFFAERPEGSVSTLKIQRTQQEDSAVYLCASSEGGYSPLHFGNGTRLTVT.